Given below is one TCR beta chain in context. The data were obtained in a study of OX40 agonist ivuxolimab in advanced cancers. Across the whole study: Three partial responders included one hepatocellular carcinoma patient and two cutaneous melanoma patients.

The germline CDR1 and CDR2 sequences are LNHDA and SQIVND (reference sequence). This CDR3 comprises 13 residues. Produced via immunoSEQ multiplex PCR; TCRdb's table is partial and in-frame only. Seen here are over 45,000 clones, roughly 80% observed once, and the top ten hold over 1%. Here the sequenced sample was CD4+ or CD8+ T cells sorted from blood, taken in a trial of the OX40 agonist ivuxolimab. The receptor comes from an adult with an advanced solid tumor such as melanoma, head and neck, liver or kidney cancer. This chain links TRBV19 with TRBJ2-5, with a possible D match to TRBD2 (5 bases). Matching the DNA end better, TRBJ2-7 makes the J call doubtful. The CDR3 DNA sequence: TGTGCCAGTAGTGTCCGGGATGCTTACGAGCAGTACTTC. Its translation: CASSVRDAYEQYF.